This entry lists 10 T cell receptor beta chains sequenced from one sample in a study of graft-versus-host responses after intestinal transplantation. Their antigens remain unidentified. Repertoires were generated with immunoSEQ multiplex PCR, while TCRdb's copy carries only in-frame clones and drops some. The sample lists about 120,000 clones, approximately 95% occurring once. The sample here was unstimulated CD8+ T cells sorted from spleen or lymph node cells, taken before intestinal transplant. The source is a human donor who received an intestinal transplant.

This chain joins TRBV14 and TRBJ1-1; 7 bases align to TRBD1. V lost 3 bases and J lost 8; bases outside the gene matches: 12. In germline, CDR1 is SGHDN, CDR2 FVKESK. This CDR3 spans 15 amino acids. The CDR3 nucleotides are TGTGCCAGCAGCCACCGCTTAGACAGGGAAGGAGAAGCTTTCTTT. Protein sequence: CASSHRLDREGEAFF.

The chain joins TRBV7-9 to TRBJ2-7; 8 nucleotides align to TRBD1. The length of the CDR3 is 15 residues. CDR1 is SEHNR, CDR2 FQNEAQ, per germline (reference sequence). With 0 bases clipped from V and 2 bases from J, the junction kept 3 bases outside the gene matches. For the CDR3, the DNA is TGTGCCAGCAGCTTAGCGACAGGGGTAGCCTACGAGCAGTACTTC. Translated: CASSLATGVAYEQYF. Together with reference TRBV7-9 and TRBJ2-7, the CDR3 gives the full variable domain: DTGVSQNPRHKITKRGQNVTFRCDPISEHNRLYWYRQTLGQGPEFLTYFQNEAQLEKSRLLSDRFSAERPKGSFSTLEIQRTEQGDSAMYLCASSLATGVAYEQYFGPGTRLTVT.

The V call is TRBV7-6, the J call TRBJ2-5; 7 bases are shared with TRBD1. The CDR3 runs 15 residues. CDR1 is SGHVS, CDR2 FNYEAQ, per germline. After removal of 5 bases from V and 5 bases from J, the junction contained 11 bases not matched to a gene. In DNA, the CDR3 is TGTGCCAGCAGCCCAGATTGGACAGGTCGGGAGACCCAGTACTTC. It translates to CASSPDWTGRETQYF.

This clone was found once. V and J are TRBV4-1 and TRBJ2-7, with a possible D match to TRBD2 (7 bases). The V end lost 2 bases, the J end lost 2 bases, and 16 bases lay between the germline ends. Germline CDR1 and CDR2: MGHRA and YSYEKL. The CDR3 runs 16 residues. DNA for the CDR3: TGCGCCAGCAGCCAATGGTGGACTAGGGGGGCCTACGAGCAGTACTTC. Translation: CASSQWWTRGAYEQYF.

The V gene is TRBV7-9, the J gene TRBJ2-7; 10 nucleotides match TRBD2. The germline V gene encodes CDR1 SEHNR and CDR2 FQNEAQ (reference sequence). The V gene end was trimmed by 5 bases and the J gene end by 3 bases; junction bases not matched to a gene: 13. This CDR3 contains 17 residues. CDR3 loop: CASSPPGAGTSVYEQYF. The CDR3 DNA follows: TGTGCCAGCAGCCCCCCGGGCGCCGGGACTAGCGTCTACGAGCAGTACTTC.

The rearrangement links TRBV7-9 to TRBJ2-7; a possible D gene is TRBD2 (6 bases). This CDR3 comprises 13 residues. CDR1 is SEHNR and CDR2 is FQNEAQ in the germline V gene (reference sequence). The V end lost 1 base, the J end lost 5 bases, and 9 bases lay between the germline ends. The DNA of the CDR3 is TGTGCCAGCAGCTTAGGGAGGAGGGACGAGCAGTACTTC. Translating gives CASSLGRRDEQYF.

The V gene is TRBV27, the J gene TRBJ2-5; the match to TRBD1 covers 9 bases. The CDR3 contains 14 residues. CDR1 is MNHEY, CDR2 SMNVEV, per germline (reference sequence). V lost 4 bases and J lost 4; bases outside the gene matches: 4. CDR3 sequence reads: CASSWGQGVETQYF. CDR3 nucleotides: TGTGCCAGCAGTTGGGGACAGGGAGTAGAGACCCAGTACTTC.

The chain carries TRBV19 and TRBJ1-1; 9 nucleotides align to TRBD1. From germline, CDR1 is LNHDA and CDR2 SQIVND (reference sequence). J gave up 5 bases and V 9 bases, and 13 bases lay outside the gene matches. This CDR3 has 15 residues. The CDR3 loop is CASLISGTGRTEAFF. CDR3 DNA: TGTGCCAGCTTAATTTCGGGGACAGGGAGAACTGAAGCTTTCTTT.

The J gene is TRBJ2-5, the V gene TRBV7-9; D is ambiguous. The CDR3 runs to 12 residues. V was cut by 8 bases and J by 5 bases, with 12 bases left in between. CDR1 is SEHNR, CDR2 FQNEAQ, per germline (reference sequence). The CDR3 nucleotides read TGTGCCAGCCGCCCGCACCCCGAGACCCAGTACTTC. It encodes CASRPHPETQYF.

CDR3 loop: CASSSSIKGANEAFF. CDR3 nucleotide sequence: TGTGCCAGTAGTTCTTCGATTAAGGGGGCGAATGAAGCTTTCTTT. The chain is built from TRBV19 and TRBJ1-1; 7 bases align to TRBD1. Germline CDR1 LNHDA, CDR2 SQIVND (reference sequence). The V segment lost 5 bases and the J segment 7 bases; nucleotides outside the gene matches: 13. The length of the CDR3 is 15 residues.